These 21 T cell receptor beta chains originate from one sample sequenced in a study of PD-1 blockade in classical Hodgkin lymphoma. The patients all showed relapse after autologous stem cell transplantation, while their brentuximab vedotin exposure varied. Assay used: immunoSEQ multiplex PCR; TCRdb lists only in-frame clones, some missing. The data contain more than 85,000 clones, 92% of them singletons. This sample comprised peripheral blood mononuclear cells (PBMCs), obtained before the second cycle of nivolumab. The origin of the receptors is a human donor with classical Hodgkin lymphoma.

The chain recombines TRBV29-1 with TRBJ2-7, with TRBD2 matching over 12 bases. The germline V gene encodes CDR1 SQVTM and CDR2 ANQGSEA. CDR3 length: 13 amino acids. V dropped 7 bases and J dropped 3; count of bases not matched to a gene: 4. The CDR3 DNA follows: TGCAGCGGTACTAGCGGGAGGAACTACGAGCAGTACTTC. It is translated as CSGTSGRNYEQYF.

The V and J genes are TRBV7-9 and TRBJ1-5; D is ambiguous. The germline V gene encodes CDR1 SEHNR and CDR2 FQNEAQ (reference sequence). The CDR3 sequence is 14 residues long. Trimming took 5 bases from V and 4 from J, leaving 12 bases between them. In DNA form, the CDR3 reads TGTGCCAGCAGCGTCGATGCGGAGAATCAGCCCCAGCATTTT. Translated, it gives CASSVDAENQPQHF.

This clone was found a few times. The V gene is TRBV7-7, the J gene TRBJ1-1, with D uncertain. V was cut by 3 bases and J by 1 base, with 3 bases left in between. CDR3 size: 12 residues. From germline, CDR1 is SSHAT and CDR2 FNYEAQ (reference sequence). CDR3 sequence reads: CASSFENTEAFF. The CDR3 DNA follows: TGTGCCAGCAGCTTCGAGAACACTGAAGCTTTCTTT.

This chain links TRBV5-1 with TRBJ2-7, with D maybe TRBD1 (6 bases). Trimming stripped 2 bases from V and 3 bases from J, with 12 bases between. CDR1 SGHRS and CDR2 YFSETQ come from the germline V gene. This CDR3 is built from 14 residues. The CDR3 sequence: CASSLGQLVYEQYF. The CDR3 nucleotides are TGCGCCAGCAGCTTAGGACAGCTAGTCTACGAGCAGTACTTC.

As DNA, the CDR3 is TGTGCCAGCAGCTCACATCTAGCGGGAGGAGATACGCAGTATTTT. This encodes CASSSHLAGGDTQYF. The V and J genes are TRBV5-6 and TRBJ2-3, with 11 bases identical to TRBD2. The germline V gene encodes CDR1 SGHDT and CDR2 YYEEEE. The CDR3 spans 15 residues. The junction had 5 bases not matched to a gene; V was cut back by 3 bases and J by 5 bases. The whole variable domain, remainder taken from reference TRBV5-6 and TRBJ2-3, is DAGVTQSPTHLIKTRGQQVTLRCSPKSGHDTVSWYQQALGQGPQFIFQYYEEEERQRGNFPDRFSGHQFPNYSSELNVNALLLGDSALYLCASSSHLAGGDTQYFGPGTRLTVL.

About this clone itself: Within the sample, other DNA sequences also encode this same CDR3. The chain combines TRBV6-1 with TRBJ1-2; tentative D call: TRBD1 (6 bases). This CDR3 has 16 amino acids. CDR1 MNHNS and CDR2 SASEGT come from the germline V gene. V lost 3 bases and J lost 2, with 16 bases in between. The CDR3 DNA reads as TGTGCCAGCAGTGAGGCGGGGGCAGGGTGGAACTATGGCTACACCTTC. Its translation: CASSEAGAGWNYGYTF.

This clone occurred once. The V call is TRBV7-9, the J call TRBJ1-3; a possible D gene is TRBD1 (5 bases). Trimming removed 6 bases at V and 0 bases at J, with 15 bases between. The germline V gene encodes CDR1 SEHNR and CDR2 FQNEAQ (reference sequence). The CDR3 has 16 residues. The CDR3 DNA reads as TGTGCCAGCAGTCAGATGGGACCGAGCTCTGGAAACACCATATATTTT. This sequence encodes CASSQMGPSSGNTIYF. The whole variable domain, filled in from reference TRBV7-9 and TRBJ1-3, reads DTGVSQNPRHKITKRGQNVTFRCDPISEHNRLYWYRQTLGQGPEFLTYFQNEAQLEKSRLLSDRFSAERPKGSFSTLEIQRTEQGDSAMYLCASSQMGPSSGNTIYFGEGSWLTVV.

In nucleotides, the CDR3 is TGTGCCAGCAGTCCGGACAGATCGGGCACTGAAGCTTTCTTT. Its translation is CASSPDRSGTEAFF. This chain links TRBV6-5 with TRBJ1-1; possibly TRBD1 for D (6 bases). The CDR3 contains 14 residues. V lost 5 bases to trimming and J lost 4 bases, with 14 bases between them. The germline gives CDR1 MNHEY, CDR2 SVGAGI.

V and J are TRBV6-6 and TRBJ1-5; TRBD1 matches 9 bases. From germline, CDR1 is MNHNY and CDR2 SVGAGI (reference sequence). This CDR3 is built from 15 residues. Trimming removed 7 bases from V and 4 bases from J; junction bases left unmatched: 8. This chain's CDR3 is CASTAPGTGNQPQHF. CDR3 nucleotides: TGTGCCAGCACCGCACCGGGGACAGGGAATCAGCCCCAGCATTTT.

The chain's CDR3 is CASSLLAGGAYNEQFF. CDR3 bases: TGTGCCAGCAGCTTACTTGCGGGGGGCGCATATAATGAGCAGTTCTTC. The gene calls are TRBV7-3 and TRBJ2-1; 8 nucleotides align to TRBD2. Germline-derived CDR1 and CDR2 are SGHTA and FQGTGA. The trim removed 2 bases at V and 7 bases at J, leaving 10 bases unmatched. There are 16 residues in the CDR3.

J is TRBJ2-2 and V is TRBV5-6; D call uncertain. The V gene's germline CDR1 is SGHDT and CDR2 YYEEEE. Trimming removed 4 bases from V and 6 bases from J, with 10 bases in between. The CDR3 loop spans 13 amino acids. The CDR3 DNA reads as TGTGCCAGCAGCCCGGTCCAGGCCGGGGAGCTGTTTTTT. It translates to CASSPVQAGELFF.

The rearrangement joins TRBV10-1 to TRBJ2-3; possibly TRBD2 for D (5 bases). CDR1 is WNHNN, CDR2 SYGVQD, per germline (reference sequence). There are 14 residues in the CDR3. V lost 5 bases, J lost 1 base, and 10 bases lay in between. The CDR3: CASSRLAGTDTQYF. The CDR3 region has the DNA TGCGCCAGCAGTCGGCTAGCTGGCACAGATACGCAGTATTTT.

This chain uses TRBV27 with TRBJ1-6; possibly TRBD1 for D (6 bases). The CDR3 runs to 14 residues. Germline V gene sequence: CDR1 MNHEY, CDR2 SMNVEV (reference sequence). The V end was cut by 5 bases, the J end by 15 bases, with 20 bases between. CDR3 DNA sequence: TGTGCCAGCAGTGGGGGGGCAGGCCTTCAGTTCCTCCACTTT. It translates to CASSGGAGLQFLHF.

This clone was observed a few times. The CDR3 here is CASSGGLAGGETQYF. The CDR3, as DNA: TGCGCCAGCAGTGGAGGACTAGCGGGAGGGGAGACCCAGTACTTC. The chain recombines TRBV10-1 with TRBJ2-5; 15 bases align to TRBD2. The CDR3 is 15 amino acids. Germline loops: CDR1 WNHNN, CDR2 SYGVQD (reference sequence). V was clipped by 4 bases and J by 5 bases; unmatched bases: 2.

The CDR3 DNA reads as TGTGCCTGGAGTGTGGAGACAGCGGTACCCGGGGAGCTGTTTTTT. Its translation is CAWSVETAVPGELFF. The chain couples TRBV30 to TRBJ2-2, with D perhaps being TRBD1 or TRBD2 (5 bases each). CDR1 is GTSNPN, CDR2 SVGIG, per germline (reference sequence). The ends were cut back, 0 bases at V and 6 bases at J, with 14 bases in the middle. The CDR3 is 15 amino acids.

The rearrangement joins TRBV6-5 to TRBJ1-1; 7 bases agree with TRBD1. J gave up 0 bases and V 8 bases, and 6 bases lay outside the gene matches. This CDR3 spans 14 amino acids. Germline CDR1 is MNHEY and CDR2 is SVGAGI. The CDR3 bases are TGTGCCAGCGGACGGGACAGATTGAACACTGAAGCTTTCTTT. Protein sequence: CASGRDRLNTEAFF.

The rearrangement links TRBV29-1 to TRBJ1-2; 7 bases agree with TRBD1. This CDR3 contains 12 residues. The trim removed 4 bases at V and 4 bases at J, leaving 3 bases unmatched. The germline V gene encodes CDR1 SQVTM and CDR2 ANQGSEA. DNA for the CDR3: TGCAGCGTTGGACGACAGGGCTATGGCTACACCTTC. Translating gives CSVGRQGYGYTF. Full variable domain (outside the CDR3, taken from reference TRBV29-1 and TRBJ1-2): SAVISQKPSRDICQRGTSLTIQCQVDSQVTMMFWYRQQPGQSLTLIATANQGSEATYESGFVIDKFPISRPNLTFSTLTVSNMSPEDSSIYLCSVGRQGYGYTFGSGTRLTVV.

The table lists this clone with a count of one. V gene TRBV2 combines with J gene TRBJ1-2; TRBD1 is a possible D gene (5 bases). CDR1 is SNHLY, CDR2 FYNNEI, per germline. This CDR3 is 15 amino acids long. Trimming shortened V by 0 bases and J by 7 bases, and 15 bases separated the two germline ends. The CDR3 sequence: CASSEAAGSGGGYTF. The CDR3 nucleotides are TGTGCCAGCAGTGAAGCCGCGGGATCCGGGGGTGGCTACACCTTC.

The J gene is TRBJ1-5, the V gene TRBV7-2; the D is unclear. Germline loops: CDR1 SGHTA, CDR2 FQGNSA. The CDR3 is 15 amino acids. Trimming pared 5 bases from V and 5 bases from J, leaving 16 bases between. This CDR3 is CASSQGLREHQPQHF. The DNA of the CDR3 is TGTGCCAGCAGCCAAGGTTTAAGGGAGCATCAGCCCCAGCATTTT.

The rearrangement links TRBV6-5 to TRBJ2-7; 7 bases are shared with TRBD2. CDR1 is MNHEY and CDR2 is SVGAGI in the germline V gene. With V trimmed by 0 bases and J by 4 bases, 3 bases remained unmatched. The CDR3 totals 14 residues. CDR3 DNA sequence: TGTGCCAGCAGTTACTCCGCTAGCGGTTACGAGCAGTACTTC. Protein sequence: CASSYSASGYEQYF.

This chain joins TRBV28 and TRBJ2-7; D unresolved. Looked up from germline, CDR1 is MDHEN and CDR2 is SYDVKM. The CDR3 is made up of 11 amino acids. The ends were cut back, 5 bases at V and 2 bases at J, with 4 bases in the middle. This CDR3 reads CASSATYEQYF. Here the CDR3 DNA reads TGTGCCAGCAGTGCAACCTACGAGCAGTACTTC.